This T cell receptor beta chain was obtained from a study of T cell responses to AZD1222 COVID-19 vaccine. Concerning this clone itself: The antigen is undetermined.

The CDR3 spans 14 residues. V dropped 4 bases and J dropped 5; count of bases not matched to a gene: 7. Germline CDR1 LGHNT, CDR2 FRNRAP. Pooling covered second doses at about 4 or about 12 weeks. Measured with immunoSEQ multiplex PCR; TCRdb has only the in-frame clones, and not every one. The data contain 150,000 to 200,000 clones, about 92% of them seen just once; the ten biggest clones take up 1.3%. Study-wide results and caveats: Rises in breadth and depth of Spike-specific TCRs came after two AZD1222 doses. Dominant CD4 TCR responses targeted spike regions 160-218 and 743-854.

J is TRBJ1-2 and V is TRBV12-5, with 7 bases aligning to TRBD1. This TCR was sampled from an adult who received the AZD1222 COVID-19 vaccine. The sequencing used peripheral blood, collected 28 days after the second AZD1222 dose. DNA for the CDR3: TGTGCTAGTGGTTCCCGACCAGGGGGGTATGGCTACACCTTC. Translating it yields CASGSRPGGYGYTF.